These T cell receptor beta chains were read from a single sample in a study of memory CD4+ T cells and cytomegalovirus serostatus. Only in-frame clones appear in the TCRdb table, and some are missing; sequencing was by immunoSEQ multiplex PCR. The sample has 50,000 or so clones, 60% to 80% seen once. Sequenced sample: memory CD4+ T cells from blood. Receptors were obtained from an adult in good health and CMV-seropositive. The CDR3 runs from the conserved cysteine through the conserved F or W. D genes are given only for firm matches.

d_call | j_call | v_call | cdr3_aa
- | TRBJ2-3 | TRBV7-7 | CASSLDKSTDTQYF
TRBD2 | TRBJ2-3 | TRBV4-2 | CASSPGTRRTDTQYF
TRBD2 | TRBJ2-1 | TRBV5-4 | CASSLLSGGDNEQFF
- | TRBJ2-3 | TRBV6-1 | CASSEALSSAGYTQYF
TRBD1 | TRBJ1-2 | TRBV14 | CASSQVGTGGYTF
TRBD2 | TRBJ2-5 | TRBV9 | CASSVDSSGGEETQYF
- | TRBJ2-3 | TRBV10-1 | CASSESGDTQYF
- | TRBJ1-6 | TRBV2 | CASISTGGYNSPLHF
- | TRBJ2-7 | TRBV5-1 | CASSLAGYSYEQYF
- | TRBJ2-4 | TRBV16 | CASSQVREENIQYF
TRBD2 | TRBJ2-3 | TRBV4-3 | CASSQDGGTTDTQYF
- | TRBJ2-1 | TRBV5-5 | CASSWGTANEQFF
- | TRBJ2-3 | TRBV19 | CASSIVPGPDTQYF
- | TRBJ1-2 | TRBV13 | CASSLGLGLDRHGYTF
- | TRBJ2-5 | TRBV5-1 | CASSLNFQETQYF
TRBD1 | TRBJ1-6 | TRBV9 | CASSADRGRSPLHF
- | TRBJ2-7 | TRBV4-3 | CASSQAAGDEQYF
TRBD1 | TRBJ1-2 | TRBV27 | CASSFLQGATNYGYTF
- | TRBJ2-7 | TRBV11-2 | CASSLRSSYEQYF
TRBD1 | TRBJ1-4 | TRBV7-9 | CASSMTGGSGEKLFF
TRBD1 | TRBJ1-1 | TRBV7-7 | CASSSDRDSEAFF
- | TRBJ1-1 | TRBV11-1 | CASSFSGMNTEAFF
- | TRBJ2-6 | TRBV14 | CASSPRSLTGANVLTF
- | TRBJ2-2 | TRBV5-1 | CASSYGMNTGELFF
- | TRBJ2-1 | TRBV5-6 | CASSLDWRVNEQFF
- | TRBJ2-5 | TRBV7-8 | CASSLARRYGETQYF
- | TRBJ1-4 | TRBV2 | CASSGDFNEKLFF
TRBD2 | TRBJ2-7 | TRBV5-1 | CASSPTSGGPEQYF
- | TRBJ2-2 | TRBV19 | CASSIDRPGSRDTGELFF
- | TRBJ1-1 | TRBV6-5 | CASSYGSWGTEAFF
- | TRBJ1-1 | TRBV10-1 | CASSENAGTEAFF
- | TRBJ1-2 | TRBV7-2 | CASSLGGFYGYTF
- | TRBJ2-2 | TRBV2 | CASSLDTGELFF
- | TRBJ2-1 | TRBV28 | CASRLQGLPNNEQFF
TRBD1 | TRBJ1-5 | TRBV19 | CASSRETDRVQPQHF
- | TRBJ2-1 | TRBV4-2 | CASSQEGGRSNEQFF
- | TRBJ2-7 | TRBV4-1 | CASSLSTGTNSYEQYF
- | TRBJ1-1 | TRBV5-1 | CASSFSQNTEAFF
TRBD1 | TRBJ2-7 | TRBV6-1 | CASSEARTGDVYEQYF
- | TRBJ2-3 | TRBV15 | CATSGRGTVVDTQYF
- | TRBJ1-5 | TRBV18 | CASSPPSGGNQPQHF
- | TRBJ1-6 | TRBV6-1 | CAARREAGNSPLHF
TRBD1 | TRBJ1-6 | TRBV10-1 | CASSESTGTADSPLHF
- | TRBJ1-1 | TRBV18 | CASSPYQTGNTEAFF
TRBD1 | TRBJ1-1 | TRBV6-1 | CATRQQGTDTEAFF
TRBD2 | TRBJ2-3 | TRBV9 | CASSDHGGAEADTQYF
- | TRBJ2-1 | TRBV5-4 | CASSLGSNTYNEQFF
TRBD2 | TRBJ2-5 | TRBV10-2 | CASSESAETSGGETQYF
- | TRBJ2-5 | TRBV5-1 | CASRLAGFQETQYF
- | TRBJ2-4 | TRBV5-6 | CASSAGALRDIQYF
TRBD1 | TRBJ1-5 | TRBV28 | CASRPPQGTNQPQHF
- | TRBJ2-6 | TRBV6-5 | CASSSRSSGANVLTF
TRBD1 | TRBJ1-6 | TRBV6-5 | CASSYTTGGNSPLHF
TRBD2 | TRBJ2-7 | TRBV4-2 | CASSLSAGESYEQYF